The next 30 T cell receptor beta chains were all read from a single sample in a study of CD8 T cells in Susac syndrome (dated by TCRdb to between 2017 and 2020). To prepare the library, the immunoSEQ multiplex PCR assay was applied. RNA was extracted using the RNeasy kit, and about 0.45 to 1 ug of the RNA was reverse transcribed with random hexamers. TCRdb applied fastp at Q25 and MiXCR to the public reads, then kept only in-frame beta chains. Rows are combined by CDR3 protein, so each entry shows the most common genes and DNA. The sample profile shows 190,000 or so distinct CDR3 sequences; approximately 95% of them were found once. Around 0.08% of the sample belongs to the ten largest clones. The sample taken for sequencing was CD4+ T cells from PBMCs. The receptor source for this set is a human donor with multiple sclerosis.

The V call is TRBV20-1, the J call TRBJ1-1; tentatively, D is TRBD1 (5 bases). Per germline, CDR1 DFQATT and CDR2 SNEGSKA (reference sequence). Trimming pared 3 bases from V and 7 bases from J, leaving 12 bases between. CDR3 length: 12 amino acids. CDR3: CSARRGLNEAFF. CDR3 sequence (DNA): TGCAGTGCTAGGAGGGGCCTGAATGAAGCTTTCTTT.

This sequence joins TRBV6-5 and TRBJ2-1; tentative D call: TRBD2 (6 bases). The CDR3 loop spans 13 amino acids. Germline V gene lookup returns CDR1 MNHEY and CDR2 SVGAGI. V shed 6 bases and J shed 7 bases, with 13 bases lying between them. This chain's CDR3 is CASRLLAGNEQFF. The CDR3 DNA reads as TGTGCCAGCAGACTCCTTGCGGGGAATGAGCAGTTCTTC.

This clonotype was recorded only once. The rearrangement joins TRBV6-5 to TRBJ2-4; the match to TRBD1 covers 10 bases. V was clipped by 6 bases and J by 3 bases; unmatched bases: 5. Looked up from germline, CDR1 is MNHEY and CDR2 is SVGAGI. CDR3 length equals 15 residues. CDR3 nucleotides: TGTGCCAGCAGCCCTGACAGGGGGCTCAAAAACATTCAGTACTTC. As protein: CASSPDRGLKNIQYF.

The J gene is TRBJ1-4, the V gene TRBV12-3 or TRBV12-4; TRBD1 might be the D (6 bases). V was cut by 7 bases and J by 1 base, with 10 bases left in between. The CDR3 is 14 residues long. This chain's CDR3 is CASTKDRTNEKLFF. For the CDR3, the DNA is TGTGCCAGCACCAAGGACAGAACTAATGAAAAACTGTTTTTT.

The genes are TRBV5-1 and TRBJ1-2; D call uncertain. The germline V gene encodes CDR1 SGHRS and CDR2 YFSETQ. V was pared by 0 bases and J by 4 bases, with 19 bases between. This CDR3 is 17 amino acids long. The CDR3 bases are TGCGCCAGCAGCTTGGGTCCCCAGACGGGAGCGATCTATGGCTACACCTTC. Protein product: CASSLGPQTGAIYGYTF.

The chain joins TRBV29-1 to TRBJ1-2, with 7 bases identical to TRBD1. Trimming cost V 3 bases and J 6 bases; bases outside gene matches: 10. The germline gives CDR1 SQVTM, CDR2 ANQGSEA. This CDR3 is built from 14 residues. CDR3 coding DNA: TGCAGCGTTGAGGCGCAGGGGGATGGGGATGGCTACACCTTC. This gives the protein CSVEAQGDGDGYTF.

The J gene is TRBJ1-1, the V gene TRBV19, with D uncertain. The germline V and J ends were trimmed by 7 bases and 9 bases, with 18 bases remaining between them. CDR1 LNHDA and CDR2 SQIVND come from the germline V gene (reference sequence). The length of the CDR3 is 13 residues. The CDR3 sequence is CASTQAWSLKAFF. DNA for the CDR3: TGTGCCAGTACTCAAGCCTGGTCCCTCAAAGCTTTCTTT. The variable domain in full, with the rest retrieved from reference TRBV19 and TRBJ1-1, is DGGITQSPKYLFRKEGQNVTLSCEQNLNHDAMYWYRQDPGQGLRLIYYSQIVNDFQKGDIAEGYSVSREKKESFPLTVTSAQKNPTAFYLCASTQAWSLKAFFGQGTRLTVV.

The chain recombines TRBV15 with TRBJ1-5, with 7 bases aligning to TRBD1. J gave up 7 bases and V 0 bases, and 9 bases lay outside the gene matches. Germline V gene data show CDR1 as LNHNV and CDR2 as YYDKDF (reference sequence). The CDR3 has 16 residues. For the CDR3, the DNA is TGTGCCACCAGCAGAGATGGGGGAGGGGGCTGGCAGCCCCAGCATTTT. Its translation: CATSRDGGGGWQPQHF.

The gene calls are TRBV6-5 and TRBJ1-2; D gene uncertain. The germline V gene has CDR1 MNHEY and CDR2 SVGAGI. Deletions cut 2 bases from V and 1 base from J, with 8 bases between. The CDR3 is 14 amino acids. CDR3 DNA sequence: TGTGCCAGCAGTTACAACACTATTAACTATGGCTACACCTTC. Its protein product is CASSYNTINYGYTF.

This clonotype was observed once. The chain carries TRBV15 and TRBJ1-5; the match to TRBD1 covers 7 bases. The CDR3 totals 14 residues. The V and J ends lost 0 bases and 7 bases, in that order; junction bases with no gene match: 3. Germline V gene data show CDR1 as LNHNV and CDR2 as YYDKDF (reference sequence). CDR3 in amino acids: CATSRDEGAQPQHF. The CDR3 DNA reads TGTGCCACCAGCAGAGACGAGGGGGCCCAGCCCCAGCATTTT.

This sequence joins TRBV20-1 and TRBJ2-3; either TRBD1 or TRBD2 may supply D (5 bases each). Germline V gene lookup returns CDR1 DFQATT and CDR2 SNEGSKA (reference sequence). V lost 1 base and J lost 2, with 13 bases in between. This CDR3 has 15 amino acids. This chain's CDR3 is CSARGGSGNTDTQYF. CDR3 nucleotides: TGCAGTGCTAGAGGGGGCTCGGGAAACACAGATACGCAGTATTTT.

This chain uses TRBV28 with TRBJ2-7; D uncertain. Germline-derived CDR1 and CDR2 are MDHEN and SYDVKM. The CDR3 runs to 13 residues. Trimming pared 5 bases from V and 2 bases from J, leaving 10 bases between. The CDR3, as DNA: TGTGCCAGCAGTCGCAGCGTACCCTACGAGCAGTACGTC. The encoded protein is CASSRSVPYEQYV.

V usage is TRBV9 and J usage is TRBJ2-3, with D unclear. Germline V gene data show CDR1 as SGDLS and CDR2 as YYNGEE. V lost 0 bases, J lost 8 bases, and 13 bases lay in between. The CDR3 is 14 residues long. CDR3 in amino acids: CASSVDVKPGTQYF. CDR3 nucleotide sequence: TGTGCCAGCAGCGTAGACGTCAAGCCTGGTACGCAGTATTTT.

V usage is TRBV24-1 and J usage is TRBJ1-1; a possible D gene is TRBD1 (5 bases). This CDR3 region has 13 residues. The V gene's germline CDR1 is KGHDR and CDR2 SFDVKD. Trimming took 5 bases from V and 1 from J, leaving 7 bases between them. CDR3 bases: TGTGCCACCAGTGCAGGGCCGAACACTGAAGCTTTCTTT. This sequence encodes CATSAGPNTEAFF.

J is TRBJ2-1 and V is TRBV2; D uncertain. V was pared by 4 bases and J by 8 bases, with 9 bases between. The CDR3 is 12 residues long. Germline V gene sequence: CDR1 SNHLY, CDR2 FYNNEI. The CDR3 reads CASSVKGDEQFF. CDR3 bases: TGTGCCAGCAGTGTAAAAGGTGATGAGCAGTTCTTC.

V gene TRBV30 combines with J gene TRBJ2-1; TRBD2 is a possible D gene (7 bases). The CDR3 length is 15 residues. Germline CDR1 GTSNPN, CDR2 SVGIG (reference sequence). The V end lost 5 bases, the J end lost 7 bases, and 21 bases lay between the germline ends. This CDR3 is CAWGPRGPARNEQFF. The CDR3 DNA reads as TGTGCCTGGGGACCGCGGGGGCCCGCCCGTAATGAGCAGTTCTTC.

CDR3 coding DNA: TGTGCCAGCAGTTTGGACAGGGTAAAATCACCCCTCCACTTT. It yields the protein CASSLDRVKSPLHF. The chain combines TRBV27 with TRBJ1-6; the match to TRBD1 covers 8 bases. Looked up from germline, CDR1 is MNHEY and CDR2 is SMNVEV (reference sequence). V lost 3 bases and J lost 10; bases outside the gene matches: 5. The CDR3 has 14 amino acids.

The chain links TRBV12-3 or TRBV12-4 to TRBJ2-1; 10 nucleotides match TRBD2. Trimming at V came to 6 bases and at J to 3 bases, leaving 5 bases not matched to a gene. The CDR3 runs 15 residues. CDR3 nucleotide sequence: TGTGCCAGCAGCCCAACTAGCGGGGTCTACAATGAGCAGTTCTTC. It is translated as CASSPTSGVYNEQFF.

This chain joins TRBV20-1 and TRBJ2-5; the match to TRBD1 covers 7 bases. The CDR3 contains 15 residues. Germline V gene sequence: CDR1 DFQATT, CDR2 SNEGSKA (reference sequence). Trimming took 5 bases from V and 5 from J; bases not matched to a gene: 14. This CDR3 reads CSAGDRVRVMETQYF. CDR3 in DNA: TGCAGTGCTGGGGACAGAGTGAGGGTAATGGAGACCCAGTACTTC.

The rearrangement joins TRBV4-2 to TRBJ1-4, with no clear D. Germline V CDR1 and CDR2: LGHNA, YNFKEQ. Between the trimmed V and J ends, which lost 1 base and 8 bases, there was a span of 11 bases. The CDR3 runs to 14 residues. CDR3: CASSQGGMGEKLFF. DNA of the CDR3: TGTGCCAGCAGCCAAGGAGGGATGGGAGAAAAACTGTTTTTT.

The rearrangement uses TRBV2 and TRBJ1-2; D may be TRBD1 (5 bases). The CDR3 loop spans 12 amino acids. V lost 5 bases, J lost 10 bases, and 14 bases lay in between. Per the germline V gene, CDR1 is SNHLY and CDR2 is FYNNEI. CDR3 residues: CASSSHRGIYTF. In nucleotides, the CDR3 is TGTGCCAGCAGTTCCCATAGGGGCATCTACACCTTC.

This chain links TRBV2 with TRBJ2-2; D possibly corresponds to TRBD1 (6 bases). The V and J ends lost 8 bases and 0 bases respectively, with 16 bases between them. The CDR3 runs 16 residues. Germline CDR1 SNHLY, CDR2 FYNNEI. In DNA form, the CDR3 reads TGTGCCAGCGGGCCCAGGGGCTGGCCGAACACCGGGGAGCTGTTTTTT. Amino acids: CASGPRGWPNTGELFF.

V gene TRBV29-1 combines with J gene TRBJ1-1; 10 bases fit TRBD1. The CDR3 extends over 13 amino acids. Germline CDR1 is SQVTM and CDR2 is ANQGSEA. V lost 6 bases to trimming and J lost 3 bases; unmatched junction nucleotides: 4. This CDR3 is CSVGTGVDTEAFF. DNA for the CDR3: TGCAGCGTCGGGACAGGGGTGGACACTGAAGCTTTCTTT. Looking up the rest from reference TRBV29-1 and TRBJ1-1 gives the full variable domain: SAVISQKPSRDICQRGTSLTIQCQVDSQVTMMFWYRQQPGQSLTLIATANQGSEATYESGFVIDKFPISRPNLTFSTLTVSNMSPEDSSIYLCSVGTGVDTEAFFGQGTRLTVV.

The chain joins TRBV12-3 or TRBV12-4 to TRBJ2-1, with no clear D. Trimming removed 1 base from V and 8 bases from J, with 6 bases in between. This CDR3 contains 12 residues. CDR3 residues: CASSLGAYEQFF. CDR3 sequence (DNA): TGTGCCAGCAGTTTAGGGGCCTATGAGCAGTTCTTC.

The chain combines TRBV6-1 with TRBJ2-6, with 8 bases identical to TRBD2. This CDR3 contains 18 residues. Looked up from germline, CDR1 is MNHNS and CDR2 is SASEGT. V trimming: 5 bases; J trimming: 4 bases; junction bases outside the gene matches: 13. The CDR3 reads CASSQYPPGGAGANVLTF. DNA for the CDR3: TGTGCCAGCAGTCAATACCCCCCGGGGGGGGCAGGGGCCAACGTCCTGACTTTC.

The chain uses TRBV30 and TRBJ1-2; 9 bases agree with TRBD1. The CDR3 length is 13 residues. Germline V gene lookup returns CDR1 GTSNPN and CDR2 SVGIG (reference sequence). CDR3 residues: CSTSRDRDYGYTF. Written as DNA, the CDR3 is TGTTCTACGTCCCGGGACAGGGATTATGGCTACACCTTC.

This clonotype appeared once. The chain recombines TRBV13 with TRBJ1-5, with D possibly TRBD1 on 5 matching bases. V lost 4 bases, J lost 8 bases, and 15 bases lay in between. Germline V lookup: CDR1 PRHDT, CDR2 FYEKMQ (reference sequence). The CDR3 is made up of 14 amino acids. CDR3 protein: CASSSSGVGKPQHF. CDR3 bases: TGTGCCAGCAGCTCCTCGGGGGTGGGGAAGCCCCAGCATTTT.

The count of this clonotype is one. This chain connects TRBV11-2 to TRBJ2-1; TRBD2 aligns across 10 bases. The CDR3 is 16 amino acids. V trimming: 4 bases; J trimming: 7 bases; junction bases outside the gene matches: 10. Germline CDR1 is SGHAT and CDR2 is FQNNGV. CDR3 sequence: CASSSRGSGGYNEQFF. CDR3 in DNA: TGTGCCAGCAGCTCCCGGGGTAGCGGGGGGTATAATGAGCAGTTCTTC.

In DNA form, the CDR3 reads TGTGCCAGCAGCCAAGTGAACCAGGGGAAGACTAACTATGGCTACACCTTC. Protein sequence: CASSQVNQGKTNYGYTF. The rearrangement uses TRBV12-3 or TRBV12-4 and TRBJ1-2, with a tentative D call TRBD1 (6 bases). This CDR3 has 17 residues. Trimming left V 6 bases short and J 0 bases short, with 20 bases between.

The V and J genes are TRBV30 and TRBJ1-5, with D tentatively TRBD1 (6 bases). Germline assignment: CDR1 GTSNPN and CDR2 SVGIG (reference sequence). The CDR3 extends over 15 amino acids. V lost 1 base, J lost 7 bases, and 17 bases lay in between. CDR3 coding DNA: TGTGCCTGGAGTGCCGGTGGACAGCCGGGGCAGCCCCAGCATTTT. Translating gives CAWSAGGQPGQPQHF.